This TCR beta chain was identified in a study of T-cell reconstitution after alpha-beta-depleted transplantation in children. Regarding this clonotype: What it binds is not known.

The germline V gene has CDR1 LGHDT and CDR2 YNNKEL (reference sequence). The length of the CDR3 is 17 residues. V lost 1 base, J lost 5 bases, and 17 bases lay in between. Findings of the study overall: At the one-year point after transplant, T-cell counts and TCRbeta diversity were found to come mostly from T cells that had been newly produced.

The TCRbeta library incorporated unique molecular identifiers. TCRdb re-derived calls from the PCR reads in MiXCR, one entry per CDR3 protein. The table includes 81,000 or so distinct CDR3 sequences, roughly 16% detected once. Sample: PBMCs, mostly from graft donor cells, taken 180 days after TCRalphabeta/CD19-depleted stem cell transplant. This clonotype was sampled from a male patient aged 2 to 10 who had a stem cell transplant for acute lymphoblastic leukemia, so the T cells may come from the graft donor. V usage is TRBV3-1 and J usage is TRBJ2-2; no reliable D call. CDR3 sequence: CASSQGLGPPGTGELFF. The CDR3 DNA follows: TGTGCCAGCAGCCAAGGCCTCGGGCCCCCTGGGACCGGGGAGCTGTTTTTT.